The 5 T cell receptor beta chains presented below share a single source sample, sequenced in a study of beta chain features in type 1 diabetes. No antigen has been assigned to these receptors. Every isolated RNA sample was fully reverse transcribed, so sequencing captured expressed TCRB transcripts. TCRdb's copy holds only in-frame clones and misses some; the assay was immunoSEQ multiplex PCR. The sample holds 100,000 to 150,000 clones, over 15% seen once. Notes on the study in general: Shorter TCRB CDR3s, moderately but significantly so, marked every one of the four CD4+ subsets in Type 1 diabetes patients.

The sample comprised central memory CD4+ T cells from blood. The origin of the receptors is a man in his thirties or forties with type 1 diabetes.

This clone was observed a few times. The V call is TRBV10-3, the J call TRBJ2-3; 11 nucleotides align to TRBD2. The junction had 7 bases not matched to a gene; V was cut back by 0 bases and J by 14 bases. CDR3 size: 14 residues. The V gene's germline CDR1 is ENHRY and CDR2 SYGVKD. CDR3: CAISESSGGARAYF. The CDR3 DNA reads TGTGCCATCAGTGAGTCTAGCGGGGGGGCTCGTGCGTATTTT.

There are many counts of this clone. V is TRBV29-1 and J is TRBJ2-2; D is possibly TRBD1 (5 bases). Per germline, CDR1 SQVTM and CDR2 ANQGSEA. V lost 7 bases to trimming and J lost 6 bases, with 15 bases between them. The CDR3 consists of 13 residues. Here the CDR3 reads CSAGSGEAGELFF. The CDR3 coding sequence is TGCAGCGCAGGGTCCGGCGAGGCCGGGGAGCTGTTTTTT.

This clone was found a few times. This rearrangement joins TRBV27 to TRBJ2-1; D gene unclear. This CDR3 has 15 residues. Germline CDR1 is MNHEY and CDR2 is SMNVEV (reference sequence). The V and J ends lost 0 bases and 9 bases respectively, with 15 bases between them. CDR3: CASSLSPGRSGEQFF. CDR3 DNA: TGTGCCAGCAGTTTATCCCCCGGACGGTCGGGTGAGCAGTTCTTC.

This clone was observed a few times. The V gene is TRBV29-1, the J gene TRBJ2-6, with D unclear. CDR3 length equals 14 residues. The V end lost 4 bases, the J end lost 2 bases, and 9 bases lay between the germline ends. Germline V gives CDR1 SQVTM, CDR2 ANQGSEA. CDR3 DNA sequence: TGCAGCGTTGCCGGAGACCCTGGGGCCAACGTCCTGACTTTC. The encoded protein is CSVAGDPGANVLTF. Using reference TRBV29-1 and TRBJ2-6 for the parts outside the CDR3, the full variable domain is SAVISQKPSRDICQRGTSLTIQCQVDSQVTMMFWYRQQPGQSLTLIATANQGSEATYESGFVIDKFPISRPNLTFSTLTVSNMSPEDSSIYLCSVAGDPGANVLTFGAGSRLTVL.

In its sample, this clone was seen many times. The V and J genes are TRBV4-1 and TRBJ1-1; no clear D. V was cut by 5 bases and J by 4 bases, with 17 bases left in between. Per the germline V gene, CDR1 is MGHRA and CDR2 is YSYEKL. The CDR3 runs to 15 residues. The chain's CDR3 is CASSYPGWGSTEAFF. Here the CDR3 DNA reads TGCGCCAGCAGCTACCCAGGTTGGGGAAGCACTGAAGCTTTCTTT.